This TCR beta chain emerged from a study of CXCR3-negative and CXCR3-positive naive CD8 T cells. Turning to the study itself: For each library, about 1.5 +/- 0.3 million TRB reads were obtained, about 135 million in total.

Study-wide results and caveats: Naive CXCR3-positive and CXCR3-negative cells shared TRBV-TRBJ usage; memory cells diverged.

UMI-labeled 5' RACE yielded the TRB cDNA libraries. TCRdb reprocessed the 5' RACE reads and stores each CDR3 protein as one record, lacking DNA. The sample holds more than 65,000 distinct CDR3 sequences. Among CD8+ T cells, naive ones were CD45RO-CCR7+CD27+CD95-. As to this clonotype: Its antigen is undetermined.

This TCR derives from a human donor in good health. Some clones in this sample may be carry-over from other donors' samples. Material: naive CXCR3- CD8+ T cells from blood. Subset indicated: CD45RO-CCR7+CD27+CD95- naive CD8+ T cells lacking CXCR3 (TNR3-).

The CDR3 protein is CASTAVLAGVTDTQYF. J is TRBJ2-3 and V is TRBV7-9; there is no DNA to check the TCRdb D call of TRBD2. The CDR3 is 16 residues long. Per germline, CDR1 SEHNR and CDR2 FQNEAQ (reference sequence).